Each of the 24 T cell receptor beta chains below was sequenced from the same sample in a study of shared clonotypes between healthy human individuals. Clones were read by immunoSEQ multiplex PCR, and TCRdb kept only the in-frame ones, dropping some. The sample lists 2,100,000 or so clones, approximately 94% occurring once. Sequences were obtained from naive CD4+ T cells sorted from blood. Described subset: CD45RA+ positively selected. All receptors derive from a man aged 18 to 29 in good health.

This chain uses TRBV5-1 with TRBJ2-7, with 7 bases that match TRBD1. This CDR3 has 15 residues. Losses at the gene ends were 0 bases for V and 3 bases for J; bases not matched to a gene: 6. CDR1 is SGHRS and CDR2 is YFSETQ in the germline V gene. The CDR3 DNA follows: TGCGCCAGCAGCTTGGGAGGGACAGTAAACTACGAGCAGTACTTC. Its protein product is CASSLGGTVNYEQYF.

This sequence joins TRBV12-5 and TRBJ2-3; 14 positions agree with TRBD2. The CDR3 covers 18 residues. Trimming took 6 bases from V and 6 from J; bases not matched to a gene: 14. Germline V CDR1 and CDR2: LGHNT, FRNRAP. The CDR3 bases are TGTGCTAGTGGGGGAGAGGGACTAGCGGGAGTCTCGGGTGATACGCAGTATTTT. Amino acid sequence: CASGGEGLAGVSGDTQYF.

This rearrangement joins TRBV9 to TRBJ2-1; 7 nucleotides agree with TRBD2. With V trimmed by 1 base and J by 4 bases, 5 bases remained unmatched. Germline V CDR1 and CDR2: SGDLS, YYNGEE. This CDR3 is 15 amino acids long. The CDR3 region is CASSVQLAQYNEQFF. CDR3 nucleotides: TGTGCCAGCAGCGTACAACTAGCGCAGTACAATGAGCAGTTCTTC.

This sequence joins TRBV7-2 and TRBJ2-1; D is unresolved. Trimming shortened V by 5 bases and J by 0 bases, and 11 bases separated the two germline ends. This CDR3 is 15 amino acids long. Germline V gene data show CDR1 as SGHTA and CDR2 as FQGNSA. DNA for the CDR3: TGTGCCAGCAGCCCCCAAGATATCTCCTACAATGAGCAGTTCTTC. Residues: CASSPQDISYNEQFF. The whole variable domain, filled in from reference TRBV7-2 and TRBJ2-1, reads GAGVSQSPSNKVTEKGKDVELRCDPISGHTALYWYRQSLGQGLEFLIYFQGNSAPDKSGLPSDRFSAERTGGSVSTLTIQRTQQEDSAVYLCASSPQDISYNEQFFGPGTRLTVL.

The chain recombines TRBV25-1 with TRBJ2-1; 7 nucleotides match TRBD1. After removal of 10 bases from V and 4 bases from J, the junction contained 7 bases not matched to a gene. The length of the CDR3 is 13 residues. Germline lookup yields CDR1 MGHDK and CDR2 SYGVNS. CDR3 in amino acids: CAIAGTAYNEQFF. The CDR3 coding sequence is TGTGCCATCGCCGGGACAGCTTACAATGAGCAGTTCTTC.

This sequence joins TRBV4-3 and TRBJ1-2, with D possibly matching TRBD1 (6 bases). V was clipped by 0 bases and J by 8 bases, with 16 bases between them. Germline assignment: CDR1 LGHNA and CDR2 YSLEER. The CDR3 covers 15 residues. The CDR3 spells CASSQDLTGAGGYTF. CDR3 nucleotide sequence: TGCGCCAGCAGCCAAGACTTAACGGGGGCGGGAGGCTACACCTTC.

This chain uses TRBV30 with TRBJ1-1, with D possibly TRBD1 on 6 matching bases. The germline CDR1 and CDR2 sequences are GTSNPN and SVGIG (reference sequence). Trimming removed 2 bases from V and 2 bases from J, with 12 bases in between. This CDR3 has 14 amino acids. Here the CDR3 DNA reads TGTGCCTGGAGTCGGGGGCCCGAAAACACTGAAGCTTTCTTT. Amino acid sequence: CAWSRGPENTEAFF. The full variable domain, rest sourced from reference TRBV30 and TRBJ1-1, is SQTIHQWPATLVQPVGSPLSLECTVEGTSNPNLYWYRQAAGRGLQLLFYSVGIGQISSEVPQNLSASRPQDRQFILSSKKLLLSDSGFYLCAWSRGPENTEAFFGQGTRLTVV.

The chain combines TRBV6-5 with TRBJ1-1; 9 nucleotides agree with TRBD1. CDR1 and CDR2 (germline): MNHEY, SVGAGI. The CDR3 loop spans 15 amino acids. J lost 2 bases, V lost 6 bases, and 7 bases had no gene match. The CDR3 DNA follows: TGTGCCAGCAGGGATACAGGGGGCGTCAACACTGAAGCTTTCTTT. Protein sequence: CASRDTGGVNTEAFF.

On this clone: Other DNA sequences in the same sample also yield this CDR3. The rearrangement joins TRBV11-3 to TRBJ2-3; D uncertain. Germline V gene sequence: CDR1 SGHNT, CDR2 YENEEA. V lost 3 bases and J lost 6, with 10 bases in between. CDR3 length: 13 amino acids. The CDR3 DNA sequence: TGTGCCAGCAGCTTGTATCGGGCCGATACGCAGTATTTT. Encoded protein: CASSLYRADTQYF.

This clone appeared once. The CDR3 loop is CASSYRDRGGNSPLHF. CDR3 bases: TGTGCCAGCAGTTATCGGGACAGGGGGGGAAATTCACCCCTCCACTTT. The genes are TRBV6-5 and TRBJ1-6, with TRBD1 matching over 11 bases. After removal of 3 bases from V and 7 bases from J, the junction contained 5 bases not matched to a gene. CDR3 length: 16 residues. CDR1 MNHEY and CDR2 SVGAGI come from the germline V gene.

The chain is built from TRBV7-2 and TRBJ1-6; D may be TRBD1 (6 bases). CDR3 length equals 16 residues. Germline-derived CDR1 and CDR2 are SGHTA and FQGNSA. Trimming took 5 bases from V and 6 from J, leaving 17 bases between them. CDR3: CASSLKPGQTNSPLHF. The CDR3 region has the DNA TGTGCCAGCAGCCTAAAACCGGGACAAACTAATTCACCCCTCCACTTT.

The chain has TRBV6-5 and TRBJ2-7, with a tentative D call TRBD1 (5 bases). V was trimmed by 2 bases and J by 8 bases, leaving 13 bases between them. The CDR3 has 13 amino acids. The germline V gene has CDR1 MNHEY and CDR2 SVGAGI. CDR3 DNA: TGTGCCAGCAGTTACACCGACAGTTTCCAGCAGTACTTC. This gives the protein CASSYTDSFQQYF.

The V and J genes are TRBV2 and TRBJ2-3; tentatively, D is TRBD2 (5 bases). CDR3 length equals 14 residues. Trimming removed 10 bases from V and 7 bases from J, with 21 bases in between. Germline CDR1 SNHLY, CDR2 FYNNEI. The CDR3 protein is CATSVSGKWNTQYF. CDR3 sequence (DNA): TGTGCCACCTCGGTATCGGGGAAGTGGAATACGCAGTATTTT.

To note about this clone: A junction boundary mismatches the germline segment, possibly from a read error. The rearrangement joins TRBV7-7 to TRBJ2-6, with 7 bases aligning to TRBD2. The CDR3 has 15 amino acids. CDR1 SSHAT and CDR2 FNYEAQ come from the germline V gene (reference sequence). CDR3: CASSSQSGGPNVLTF. CDR3 sequence (DNA): TGTGCTAGCAGCTCCCAGTCGGGGGGTCCCAACGTCCTGACTTTC. The full variable domain, with the rest looked up from reference TRBV7-7 and TRBJ2-6, is GAGVSQSPRYKVTKRGQDVTLRCDPISSHATLYWYQQALGQGPEFLTYFNYEAQPDKSGLPSDRFSAERPEGSISTLTIQRTEQRDSAMYRCASSSQSGGPNVLTFGAGSRLTVL.

This chain uses TRBV19 with TRBJ2-3; the D is unclear. Germline V gives CDR1 LNHDA, CDR2 SQIVND (reference sequence). This CDR3 comprises 15 residues. V shed 4 bases and J shed 1 base, with 12 bases lying between them. The chain's CDR3 is CASSTPPAGTDTQYF. CDR3 coding DNA: TGTGCCAGTAGTACCCCCCCGGCTGGCACAGATACGCAGTATTTT.

The chain links TRBV6-6 to TRBJ2-7; unclear D gene. The CDR3 consists of 14 residues. V lost 2 bases and J lost 0, with 8 bases in between. Per the germline V gene, CDR1 is MNHNY and CDR2 is SVGAGI (reference sequence). The CDR3 spells CASSYTENSYEQYF. CDR3 nucleotide sequence: TGTGCCAGCAGTTACACAGAAAACTCCTACGAGCAGTACTTC.

V gene TRBV2 combines with J gene TRBJ1-2, with 7 bases that match TRBD1. Germline assignment: CDR1 SNHLY and CDR2 FYNNEI. The V and J ends lost 6 bases and 4 bases, in that order; junction bases with no gene match: 11. The CDR3 length is 15 residues. Written as DNA, the CDR3 is TGTGCCAGCAGCCCCGACAGGGTTCGTGTCTATGGCTACACCTTC. Amino acids: CASSPDRVRVYGYTF.

Notes on this clone: The sample has other DNA sequences that encode this CDR3 too. This chain connects TRBV18 to TRBJ2-7; TRBD2 matches at 7 bases. Germline trimming cut 3 bases from V and 2 bases from J; bases unmatched to any gene: 4. The CDR3 is made up of 14 amino acids. The germline gives CDR1 KGHSH, CDR2 LQKENI. CDR3 sequence reads: CASSPQGGTYEQYF. The CDR3 nucleotides read TGTGCCAGCTCACCTCAGGGAGGGACCTACGAGCAGTACTTC.

The chain couples TRBV7-9 to TRBJ2-1; TRBD2 might be the D (6 bases). The CDR3 length is 15 residues. The germline V gene has CDR1 SEHNR and CDR2 FQNEAQ (reference sequence). V lost 4 bases and J lost 9, with 19 bases in between. In DNA, the CDR3 is TGTGCCAGCAGCTCCAAGGCGAGCCTAGCGAGTGAGCAGTTCTTC. It translates to CASSSKASLASEQFF.

The chain combines TRBV10-1 with TRBJ2-7; no firm D call. This CDR3 is built from 15 residues. Germline V gene data show CDR1 as WNHNN and CDR2 as SYGVQD (reference sequence). V was trimmed by 10 bases and J by 3 bases, leaving 22 bases between them. CDR3 nucleotides: TGCGCCATCTTCCATCAGACCGAACGCTACTACGAGCAGTACTTC. Protein sequence: CAIFHQTERYYEQYF.

This rearrangement joins TRBV6-5 to TRBJ2-3, with 9 bases identical to TRBD2. The germline gives CDR1 MNHEY, CDR2 SVGAGI. V lost 0 bases and J lost 6; bases outside the gene matches: 7. The CDR3 is made up of 16 amino acids. The CDR3: CASSYSTLAGWDTQYF. CDR3 coding DNA: TGTGCCAGCAGTTACTCGACGCTAGCGGGGTGGGATACGCAGTATTTT.

This chain joins TRBV25-1 and TRBJ2-7; D is unresolved. This CDR3 contains 14 residues. Trimming removed 1 base at V and 3 bases at J, with 10 bases between. The germline CDR1 and CDR2 sequences are MGHDK and SYGVNS. CDR3 sequence: CASSESGSRYEQYF. CDR3 DNA sequence: TGTGCCAGCAGTGAATCTGGCAGCCGCTACGAGCAGTACTTC.

This clone appeared once. The chain recombines TRBV5-1 with TRBJ1-2; D not resolved. Per the germline V gene, CDR1 is SGHRS and CDR2 is YFSETQ. This CDR3 spans 13 amino acids. V was cut by 3 bases and J by 3 bases, with 9 bases left in between. The CDR3 nucleotides are TGCGCCAGCAGCTACAATATCTACTATGGCTACACCTTC. This sequence encodes CASSYNIYYGYTF.

V and J are TRBV6-1 and TRBJ1-4; D unclear. The CDR3 loop spans 13 amino acids. Trimming shortened V by 7 bases and J by 8 bases, and 14 bases separated the two germline ends. CDR1 MNHNS and CDR2 SASEGT come from the germline V gene. The CDR3 protein is CASKLMVVEKLFF. The CDR3 DNA is TGTGCCAGCAAGCTGATGGTTGTGGAAAAACTGTTTTTT.